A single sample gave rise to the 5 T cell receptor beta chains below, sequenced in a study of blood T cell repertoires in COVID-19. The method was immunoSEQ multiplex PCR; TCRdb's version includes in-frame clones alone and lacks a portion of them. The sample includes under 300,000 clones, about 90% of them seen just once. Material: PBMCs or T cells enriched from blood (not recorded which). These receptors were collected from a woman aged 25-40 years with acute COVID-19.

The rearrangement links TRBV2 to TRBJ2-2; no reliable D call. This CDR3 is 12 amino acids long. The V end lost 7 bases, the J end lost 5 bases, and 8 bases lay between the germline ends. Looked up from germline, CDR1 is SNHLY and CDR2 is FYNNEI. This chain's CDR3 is CASMPATGELFF. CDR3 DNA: TGTGCCAGCATGCCTGCGACCGGGGAGCTGTTTTTT.

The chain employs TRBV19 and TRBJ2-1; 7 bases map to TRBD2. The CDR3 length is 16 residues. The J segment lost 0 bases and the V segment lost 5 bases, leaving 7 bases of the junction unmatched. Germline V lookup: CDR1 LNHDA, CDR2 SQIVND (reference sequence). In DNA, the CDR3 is TGTGCCAGTAGTCCCATCAGCGGGGTCTCCTACAATGAGCAGTTCTTC. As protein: CASSPISGVSYNEQFF.

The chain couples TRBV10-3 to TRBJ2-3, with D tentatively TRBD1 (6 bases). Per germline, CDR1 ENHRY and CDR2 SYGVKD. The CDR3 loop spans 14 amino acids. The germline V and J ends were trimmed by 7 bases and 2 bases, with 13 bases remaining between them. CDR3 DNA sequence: TGTGCCATCACCGAACAGGGCCTCACAGATACGCAGTATTTT. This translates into CAITEQGLTDTQYF.

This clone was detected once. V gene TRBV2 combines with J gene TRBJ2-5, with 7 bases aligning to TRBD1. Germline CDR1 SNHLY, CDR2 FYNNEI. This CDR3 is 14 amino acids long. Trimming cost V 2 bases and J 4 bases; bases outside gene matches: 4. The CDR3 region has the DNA TGTGCCAGCAGTGAAACACCAGGGGGAGAGACCCAGTACTTC. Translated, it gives CASSETPGGETQYF.

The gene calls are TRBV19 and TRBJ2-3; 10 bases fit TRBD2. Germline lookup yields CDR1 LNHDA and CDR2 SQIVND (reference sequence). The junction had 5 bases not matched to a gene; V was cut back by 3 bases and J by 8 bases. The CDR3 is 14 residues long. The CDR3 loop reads CASSMSGGAITQYF. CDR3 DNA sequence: TGTGCCAGTAGTATGAGCGGGGGGGCGATTACGCAGTATTTT.